Presented here are 3 T cell receptor beta chains from one specimen sequenced in a study of cytomegalovirus exposure and HLA in healthy donors (dated by TCRdb to 2016 to 2017). The library was built by means of the immunoSEQ multiplex PCR assay. For the multiplex PCR, a mixture combining 60 forward primers for TCR Vbeta segments and 13 reverse primers for TCR Jbeta segments was used. As stored in TCRdb, this immuneACCESS dataset retains in-frame rearrangements with V and J assigned. A fraction of the clones does not appear; measured against another copy, unresolved V genes explain less than half of the discrepancy, and the remainder lacks a known reason. This sample comprises 90,000 to 120,000 clones, 80% to 90% of them detected only once. The top ten clones comprise about 1.1% of the sample. The sample consisted of PBMCs. The receptors derive from a woman younger than 35 in good health and CMV-seronegative.

V usage is TRBV7-9 and J usage is TRBJ2-1, with D perhaps matching TRBD2 (6 bases). Trimming stripped 6 bases from V and 0 bases from J, with 21 bases between. From germline, CDR1 is SEHNR and CDR2 FQNEAQ (reference sequence). There are 18 residues in the CDR3. CDR3 loop: CASRPPWEAQSSYNEQFF. The CDR3 bases are TGTGCCAGCAGACCCCCGTGGGAGGCACAGAGCTCCTACAATGAGCAGTTCTTC.

This clone was seen a few times. This chain joins TRBV4-3 and TRBJ1-4; TRBD1 might be the D (6 bases). Trimming stripped 1 base from V and 5 bases from J, with 11 bases between. CDR1 LGHNA and CDR2 YSLEER come from the germline V gene. This CDR3 is 15 amino acids long. The CDR3 protein is CASSQVQGRNEKLFF. DNA of the CDR3: TGCGCCAGCAGCCAAGTTCAGGGGCGGAATGAAAAACTGTTTTTT.

The V and J genes are TRBV25-1 and TRBJ2-1, with D tentatively TRBD1 (5 bases). The germline V gene encodes CDR1 MGHDK and CDR2 SYGVNS. The CDR3 contains 16 residues. Trimming took off 1 base at V and 8 bases at J, with 18 bases between the two ends. For the CDR3, the DNA is TGTGCCAGCAGTGAATTCAGGGATAGTAGGGGCGATGAGCAGTTCTTC. Amino acid sequence: CASSEFRDSRGDEQFF.